This T cell receptor (beta chain) was recorded in a study of CXCR3-negative and CXCR3-positive naive CD8 T cells. Study-wide points: The majority of assays used fresh PBMCs, and CXCR3 expression partially decreased after cryopreservation. CXCR3-expressing naive cells carried TRB CDR3s more hydrophobic than those of CXCR3-negative naive cells.

As regards this clonotype: What it binds is unknown.

Libraries were UMI-labeled 5' RACE TRB cDNA. TCRdb derives one entry per CDR3 protein from the 5' RACE reads, leaving out DNA. The sample has 45,000 to 60,000 distinct CDR3 sequences; the top ten hold about 0.42%. The CDR3 spans 15 residues. Germline CDR1 and CDR2: MNHEY and SMNVEV (reference sequence). Sequencing input: naive CXCR3- CD8+ T cells from blood. Documented subset: CD45RO-CCR7+CD27+CD95- naive CD8+ T cells lacking CXCR3 (TNR3-). The chain combines TRBV27 with TRBJ1-1. This receptor was identified in a human donor in good health. Some clones in this sample may be carry-over from other donors' samples. CDR3: CASSMTGYMNTEAFF.